Listed below are T cell receptor beta chains from one sample, sequenced in a study of shared clonotypes between healthy human individuals. TCRdb keeps only in-frame clones here, not all; method: immunoSEQ multiplex PCR. Of 2.5 million or so clones listed, over 85% are singletons. Sequencing was done on a sample of naive CD4+ T cells sorted from blood. The receptors were gathered from a man aged 18 to 30 in good health. Both conserved end residues are part of each CDR3. The order of the fields is V gene, J gene, clone size, D gene, CDR3 protein, CDR3 DNA. The D gene is left open where the match is weak. Some rows mark clone size as missing; the rest say once, few, many or name a class of expanded clone.

TRBV5-1	TRBJ2-7	NA	NA	CASSLSQIPYEQYF	TGCGCCAGCAGCTTGTCACAGATCCCCTACGAGCAGTACTTC
TRBV9	TRBJ2-2	NA	NA	CASSVVAQSLNTGELFF	TGTGCCAGCAGCGTAGTTGCGCAAAGCCTTAACACCGGGGAGCTGTTTTTT
TRBV6-6	TRBJ2-7	NA	NA	CASSYSITGTYEQYF	TGTGCCAGCAGTTACTCGATTACAGGGACCTACGAGCAGTACTTC
TRBV7-2	TRBJ1-5	NA	NA	CASSFKSGALKPQHF	TGTGCCAGCAGCTTTAAGTCCGGGGCCCTTAAGCCCCAGCATTTT
TRBV19	TRBJ1-4	NA	NA	CASSIGDGPNEKLFF	TGTGCCAGTAGTATAGGTGACGGACCTAATGAAAAACTGTTTTTT
TRBV5-4	TRBJ2-7	once	TRBD1	CASSEDRQGAGEQYF	TGTGCCAGCAGCGAAGATCGACAGGGGGCGGGCGAGCAGTACTTC
TRBV7-6	TRBJ1-1	NA	NA	CATKALGTEAFF	TGTGCCACCAAGGCCCTGGGCACTGAAGCTTTCTTT
TRBV7-6	TRBJ2-2	NA	TRBD2	CASSLATSGVSGELFF	TGTGCCAGCAGCTTAGCCACTAGCGGGGTGTCCGGGGAGCTGTTTTTT
TRBV9	TRBJ2-3	NA	TRBD1	CASSGGQATDTQYF	TGTGCCAGCAGCGGCGGACAGGCCACAGATACGCAGTATTTT
TRBV5-1	TRBJ2-1	NA	TRBD2	CASSLEVQAGEQFF	TGCGCCAGCAGCTTGGAAGTCCAAGCGGGGGAGCAGTTCTTC
TRBV19	TRBJ2-5	NA	NA	CASSNSVKETQYF	TGTGCCAGTAGTAACAGCGTGAAGGAGACCCAGTACTTC
TRBV6-1	TRBJ2-5	once	TRBD2	CASSEASAGGGETQYF	TGTGCCAGCAGTGAAGCATCCGCGGGAGGGGGAGAGACCCAGTACTTC
TRBV7-8	TRBJ1-2	once	NA	CASSSQSPSGYGYTF	TGTGCCAGCAGCTCACAGTCTCCATCAGGCTATGGCTACACCTTC
TRBV29-1	TRBJ1-3	NA	NA	CSVVPFSSGNTIYF	TGCAGCGTTGTACCCTTCTCGTCCGGAAACACCATATATTTT
TRBV10-3	TRBJ1-5	once	NA	CAIRRDINQPQHF	TGTGCCATACGCCGGGACATCAATCAGCCCCAGCATTTT
TRBV11-2	TRBJ2-3	NA	TRBD2	CASSPQLAVLGTQYF	TGTGCCAGCAGCCCCCAGCTAGCGGTATTGGGTACGCAGTATTTT
TRBV10-3	TRBJ2-6	NA	NA	CAISEGGSGANVLTF	TGTGCCATCAGTGAGGGGGGCTCTGGGGCCAACGTCCTGACTTTC
TRBV9	TRBJ1-6	once	NA	CASSVESNSPLHF	TGTGCCAGCAGCGTAGAGAGCAATTCACCCCTCCACTTT
TRBV7-2	TRBJ1-2	once	TRBD1	CASSSQGFYGYTF	TGTGCCAGCAGCTCACAGGGGTTCTATGGCTACACCTTC
TRBV12-5	TRBJ2-3	NA	NA	CASGLVLATDTQYF	TGTGCTAGTGGTTTGGTCCTAGCCACAGATACGCAGTATTTT